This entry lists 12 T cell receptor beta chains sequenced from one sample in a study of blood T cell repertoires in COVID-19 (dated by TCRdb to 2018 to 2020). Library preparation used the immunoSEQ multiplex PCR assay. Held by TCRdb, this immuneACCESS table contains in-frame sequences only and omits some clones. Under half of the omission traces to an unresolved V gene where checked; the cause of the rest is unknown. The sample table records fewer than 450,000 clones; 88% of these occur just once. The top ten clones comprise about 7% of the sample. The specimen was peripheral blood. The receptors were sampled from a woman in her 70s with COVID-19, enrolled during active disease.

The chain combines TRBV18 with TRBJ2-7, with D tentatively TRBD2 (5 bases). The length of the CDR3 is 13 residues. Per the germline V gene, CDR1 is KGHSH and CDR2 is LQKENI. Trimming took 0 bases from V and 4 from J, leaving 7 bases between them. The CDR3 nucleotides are TGTGCCAGCTCACCACCGGCGGGTTACGAGCAGTACTTC. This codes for CASSPPAGYEQYF.

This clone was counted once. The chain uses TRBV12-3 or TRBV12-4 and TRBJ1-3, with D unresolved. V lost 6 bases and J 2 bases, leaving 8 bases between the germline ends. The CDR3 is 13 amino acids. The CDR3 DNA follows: TGTGCCAGCAGCCGCGGGCCTGGAAACACCATATATTTT. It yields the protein CASSRGPGNTIYF.

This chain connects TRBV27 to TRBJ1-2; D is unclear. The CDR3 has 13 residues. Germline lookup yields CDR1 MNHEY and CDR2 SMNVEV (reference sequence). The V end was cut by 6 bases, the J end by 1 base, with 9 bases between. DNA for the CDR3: TGTGCCAGCAGCACCGGGTTTAACTATGGCTACACCTTC. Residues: CASSTGFNYGYTF.

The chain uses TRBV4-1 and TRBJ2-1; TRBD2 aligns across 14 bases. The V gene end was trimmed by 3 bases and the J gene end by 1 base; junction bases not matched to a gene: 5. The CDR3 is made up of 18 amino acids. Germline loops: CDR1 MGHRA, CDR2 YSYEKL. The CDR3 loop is CASSHSTSGGGSYNEQFF. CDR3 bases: TGCGCCAGCAGCCACTCGACTAGCGGGGGGGGTTCCTACAATGAGCAGTTCTTC.

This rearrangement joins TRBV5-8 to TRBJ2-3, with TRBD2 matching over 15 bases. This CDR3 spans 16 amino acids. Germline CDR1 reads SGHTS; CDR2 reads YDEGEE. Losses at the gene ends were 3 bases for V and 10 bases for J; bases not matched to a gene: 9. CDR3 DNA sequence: TGTGCCAGCAGCTCGGGACTAGCGGGGGGCGTCGCTGCGCAGTATTTT. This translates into CASSSGLAGGVAAQYF. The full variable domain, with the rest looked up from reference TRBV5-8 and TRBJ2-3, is EAGVTQSPTHLIKTRGQQATLRCSPISGHTSVYWYQQALGLGLQFLLWYDEGEERNRGNFPPRFSGRQFPNYSSELNVNALELEDSALYLCASSSGLAGGVAAQYFGPGTRLTVL.

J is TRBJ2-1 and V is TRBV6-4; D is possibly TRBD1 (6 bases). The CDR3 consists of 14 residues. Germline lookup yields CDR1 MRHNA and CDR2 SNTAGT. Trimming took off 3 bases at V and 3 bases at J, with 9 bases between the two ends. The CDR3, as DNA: TGTGCCAGCAGTGAGGACAGCGGCTACAATGAGCAGTTCTTC. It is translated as CASSEDSGYNEQFF.

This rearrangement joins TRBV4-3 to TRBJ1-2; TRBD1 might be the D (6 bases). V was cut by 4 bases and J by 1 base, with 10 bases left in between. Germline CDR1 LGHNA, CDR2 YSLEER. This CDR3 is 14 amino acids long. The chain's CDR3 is CASSPDRNNYGYTF. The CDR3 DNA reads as TGCGCCAGCAGCCCCGACAGGAATAACTATGGCTACACCTTC.

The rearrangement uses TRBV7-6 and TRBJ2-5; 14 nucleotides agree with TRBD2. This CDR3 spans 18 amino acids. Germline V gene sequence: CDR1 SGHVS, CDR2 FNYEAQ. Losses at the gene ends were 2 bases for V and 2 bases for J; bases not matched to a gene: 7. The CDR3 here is CASSLRGTSGGGQETQYF. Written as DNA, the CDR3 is TGTGCCAGCAGCTTACGAGGGACTAGCGGGGGAGGGCAAGAGACCCAGTACTTC.

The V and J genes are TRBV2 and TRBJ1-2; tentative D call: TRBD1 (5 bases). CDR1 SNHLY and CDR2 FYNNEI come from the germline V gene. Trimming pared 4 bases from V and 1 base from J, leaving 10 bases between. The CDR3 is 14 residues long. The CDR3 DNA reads TGTGCCAGCAGTGCCAGGGCGATTAACTATGGCTACACCTTC. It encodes CASSARAINYGYTF.

The CDR3 region has the DNA TGTGCCAGCAGCCAAGATCCCTCGGGGTCGTCCCTCCACTTT. Translating it yields CASSQDPSGSSLHF. The chain joins TRBV3-1 (or the pseudogene TRBV3-2) to TRBJ1-6, with D unresolved. There are 14 residues in the CDR3. Germline loops: CDR1 LGHDT, CDR2 YNNKEL (reference sequence). V gave up 0 bases and J gave up 14 bases, with 14 bases separating them.

The CDR3 nucleotides read TGTGCCAGCAGTGAAAGGGGGCCAACTAATGAAAAACTGTTTTTT. Translation gives CASSERGPTNEKLFF. The chain has TRBV2 and TRBJ1-4; TRBD1 agrees at 7 bases. Germline values: CDR1 SNHLY, CDR2 FYNNEI. The CDR3 consists of 15 residues. Trimming at V came to 2 bases and at J to 0 bases, leaving 0 bases not matched to a gene.

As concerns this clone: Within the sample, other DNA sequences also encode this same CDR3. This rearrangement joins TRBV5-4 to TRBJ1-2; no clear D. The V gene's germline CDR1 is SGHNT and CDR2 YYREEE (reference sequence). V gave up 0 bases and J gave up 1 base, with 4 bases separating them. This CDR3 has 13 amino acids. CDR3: CASSLDGNYGYTF. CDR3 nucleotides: TGTGCCAGCAGCTTGGACGGTAACTATGGCTACACCTTC.